The rows below give T cell receptor beta chains drawn from one sample of a study of sequential checkpoint blockade in melanoma. Method: immunoSEQ multiplex PCR; TCRdb's copy keeps in-frame clones and lacks some. This sample carries some 30,000 clones, approximately 86% of them seen once, and the ten largest clones take approximately 23%. Sample: CD8+ T cells sorted from blood (inferred from file names), taken from a patient given nivolumab and ipilimumab in sequence. These receptors came from a human donor with melanoma. The CDR3 runs from the conserved cysteine through the conserved F or W. The D gene is left open where the match is weak. The size entry is marked missing in some rows and otherwise reads once, few, many or a size class.

J gene,D gene,clone size,V gene,CDR3 DNA,CDR3 protein
TRBJ2-7,TRBD1,.,TRBV30,TGTGCCTGGAGTGGGGACAGGGGAGGCCCCTACGAGCAGTACTTC,CAWSGDRGGPYEQYF
TRBJ1-5,TRBD1,.,TRBV30,TGTGCCTGGGGCACAGGGGCACGGCCCCAGCATTTT,CAWGTGARPQHF
TRBJ1-6,.,.,TRBV30,TGTGCCTGGGGTCCGAGTCCCGTTAATTCACCCCTCCACTTT,CAWGPSPVNSPLHF
TRBJ2-1,TRBD1,.,TRBV4-1,TGCGCCAGCAGCCAAGGGCCAGGGGGCGCGGGCAATGAGCAGTTCTTC,CASSQGPGGAGNEQFF
TRBJ2-1,TRBD1,few,TRBV9,TGTGCCAGCAGCGAGGCCAAAGGGGGCGATGAGCAGTTCTTC,CASSEAKGGDEQFF
TRBJ2-5,.,few,TRBV29-1,TGCAGCGTTCTCGCGTACCAAGAGACCCAGTACTTC,CSVLAYQETQYF
TRBJ2-1,.,.,TRBV4-3,TGCGCCAGCAGCCCCCTCCCGGGGAGGATAAATGAGCAGTTCTTC,CASSPLPGRINEQFF
TRBJ2-7,.,.,TRBV5-5,TGTGCCAGCAGCCCCACCACTGGGGGCCTCGAGCAGTACTTC,CASSPTTGGLEQYF
TRBJ2-7,.,.,TRBV10-2,TGCGCCAGCAGTGAGTCGGGCAGCTCCTCCTACGAGCAGTACTTC,CASSESGSSSYEQYF
TRBJ2-1,.,.,TRBV7-9,TGTGCCAGCAGCTCATCTCGGACAAGTGATAACAATGAGCAGTTCTTC,CASSSSRTSDNNEQFF
TRBJ1-5,.,.,TRBV21-1,TGTGCCAGCAGCAAAGTCTCGTCCCCCAGGGGGGAACAGCCCCAGCATTTT,CASSKVSSPRGEQPQHF
TRBJ2-2,TRBD2,.,TRBV4-1,TGCGCCAGCAGCCGACTAGCGGGGGAGCAAAGCGGGGAGCTGTTTTTT,CASSRLAGEQSGELFF
TRBJ2-7,.,.,TRBV30,TGTGCCTGGAGTGCCCACCCGGGTTGGGAGCAGTACTTC,CAWSAHPGWEQYF
TRBJ2-7,.,.,TRBV28,TGTGCCAGCAGCCTCCCCCGTTATACCTACGAGCAGTACTTC,CASSLPRYTYEQYF
TRBJ2-7,TRBD2,.,TRBV4-2,TGTGCCAGCAGCCAAGATGTTTTCGCGGGAGGGTCCGAGCAGTACTTC,CASSQDVFAGGSEQYF
TRBJ2-7,TRBD1,.,TRBV28,TGTGCCAGCAGTTTCCGGCCGGGACAGAACTCCTACGAGCAGTACTTC,CASSFRPGQNSYEQYF
TRBJ2-1,TRBD2,.,TRBV7-6,TGTGCCAGCAGCTTAGCGGCGGGGGGGCCGGAGAATGAGCAGTTCTTC,CASSLAAGGPENEQFF
TRBJ2-7,.,.,TRBV2,TGTGCCAGCAGTGTGGGAGGCCCCGGTTTATACGAGCAGTACTTC,CASSVGGPGLYEQYF
TRBJ2-3,.,.,TRBV4-1,TGCGCCAGCAGCCCTTTGTTGGGGGGGGCAACAGATACGCAGTATTTT,CASSPLLGGATDTQYF
TRBJ1-4,TRBD1,.,TRBV4-3,TGCGCCAGCAGCCAAGGGGGTGGACAGGGCGAAAAACTGTTTTTT,CASSQGGGQGEKLFF
TRBJ1-5,TRBD1,.,TRBV19,TGTGCCAGTACAGGGACAGGCGCCCATCAGCCCCAGCATTTT,CASTGTGAHQPQHF
TRBJ1-4,TRBD1,.,TRBV13,TGTGCCAGCAGCTTACGGGACAGTTATAATGAAAAACTGTTTTTT,CASSLRDSYNEKLFF